This TCR beta chain was observed in a study of cytomegalovirus exposure and HLA in healthy donors. This clone has just one count. The antigen is undetermined. Though nominally healthy at sampling, donors likely had unrecorded immune exposures. The CDR3 extends over 15 amino acids. The germline V gene has CDR1 LGHNA and CDR2 YNFKEQ. Unmatched junction bases numbered 7, after V lost 1 base and J lost 5 bases. Researchers ran the PCR with 60 Vbeta and 13 Jbeta primers. The data were produced by immunoSEQ multiplex PCR, yet TCRdb's version contains in-frame clones alone and is incomplete. The table includes roughly 200,000 clones, roughly three quarters detected once. Study findings and constraints: Reportedly, TCR beta sequences accurately predicted HLA-A and HLA-B alleles in most subjects. Among the CMV-associated chains, a few were confirmed in vitro as specific for CMV antigens. As was reported, the classifier diagnosed cytomegalovirus status with high specificity and sensitivity.

Sample: PBMCs. J is TRBJ2-7 and V is TRBV4-2; TRBD1 agrees at 8 bases. The TCR comes from a male donor in good health and CMV-seronegative. In nucleotides, the CDR3 is TGTGCCAGCAGCCAAGGGACAGGGCGATTCGACGAGCAGTACTTC. Its translation: CASSQGTGRFDEQYF.